A single sample is the source of the 16 T cell receptor beta chains below, sequenced in a study of T cell repertoires in ileal Crohn's disease (dated by TCRdb to between 2018 and 2020). Libraries were made using the immunoSEQ multiplex PCR assay. This immuneACCESS table, as held by TCRdb, lists in-frame sequences with V and J called but not all clones. Of the missing ones, under half trace to an unresolved V gene in checked studies; the others have no known cause. Counted in this sample were 4,500 to 6,500 clones; about 95% of them appeared once. Jointly, the top ten make up approximately 0.28% of the sample. Specimen: ileal tissue. These receptors were taken from an adult with Crohn's disease.

V usage is TRBV6-5 and J usage is TRBJ1-1; D not resolved. Germline CDR1 and CDR2: MNHEY and SVGAGI. Trimming took off 2 bases at V and 2 bases at J, with 12 bases between the two ends. The CDR3 spans 15 residues. CDR3 sequence: CASSYPGRGNTEAFF. CDR3 DNA: TGTGCCAGCAGTTACCCGGGTCGGGGAAACACTGAAGCTTTCTTT.

The chain joins TRBV11-2 to TRBJ2-1, with D tentatively TRBD1 (5 bases). Germline loops: CDR1 SGHAT, CDR2 FQNNGV. The CDR3 contains 16 residues. Trimming stripped 5 bases from V and 4 bases from J, with 18 bases between. CDR3 DNA: TGTGCCAGCAGCCCGATATGGGGCGACTCATACAATGAGCAGTTCTTC. This codes for CASSPIWGDSYNEQFF.

The chain uses TRBV4-1 and TRBJ1-2, with TRBD1 as a possible D gene (6 bases). Trimming left V 7 bases short and J 1 base short, with 16 bases between. The germline gives CDR1 MGHRA, CDR2 YSYEKL. The CDR3 consists of 15 residues. CDR3 in amino acids: CASNRNREVNYGYTF. DNA of the CDR3: TGCGCCAGCAACCGGAACAGGGAAGTTAACTATGGCTACACCTTC.

The chain links TRBV4-3 to TRBJ2-3; 11 nucleotides align to TRBD2. Germline loops: CDR1 LGHNA, CDR2 YSLEER. Unmatched junction bases numbered 4, after V lost 0 bases and J lost 11 bases. This CDR3 spans 14 amino acids. The CDR3: CASSQDPTSGGQYF. The CDR3, as DNA: TGCGCCAGCAGCCAAGATCCAACTAGCGGGGGGCAGTATTTT.

The J gene is TRBJ2-1, the V gene TRBV5-1; a possible D gene is TRBD1 (6 bases). Trimming shortened V by 5 bases and J by 8 bases, and 11 bases separated the two germline ends. The CDR3 is made up of 12 amino acids. CDR1 and CDR2 (germline): SGHRS, YFSETQ. The CDR3 coding sequence is TGCGCCAGCAGTCCTCGACAGGATGAGCAGTTCTTC. Its protein is CASSPRQDEQFF.

V and J are TRBV7-2 and TRBJ2-1; D gene ambiguous. This CDR3 spans 12 amino acids. V was cut by 5 bases and J by 9 bases, with 11 bases left in between. CDR1 and CDR2 from the germline V gene are SGHTA and FQGNSA. The CDR3, as DNA: TGTGCCAGCAGCACCCAAAGAGCTGAGCAGTTCTTC. Translating it yields CASSTQRAEQFF.

The CDR3 here is CASSNGLVADTQYF. The CDR3, as DNA: TGTGCCAGCTCGAACGGACTAGTGGCGGATACGCAGTATTTT. The chain links TRBV18 to TRBJ2-3; 7 bases line up with TRBD2. J gave up 6 bases and V 6 bases, and 9 bases lay outside the gene matches. The CDR3 length is 14 residues. Looked up from germline, CDR1 is KGHSH and CDR2 is LQKENI. Using reference TRBV18 and TRBJ2-3 for the parts outside the CDR3, the full variable domain is NAGVMQNPRHLVRRRGQEARLRCSPMKGHSHVYWYRQLPEEGLKFMVYLQKENIIDESGMPKERFSAEFPKEGPSILRIQQVVRGDSAAYFCASSNGLVADTQYFGPGTRLTVL.

The chain is built from TRBV10-3 and TRBJ2-1; 12 nucleotides agree with TRBD2. The CDR3 runs 18 residues. Trimming at V came to 6 bases and at J to 2 bases, leaving 11 bases not matched to a gene. The V gene's germline CDR1 is ENHRY and CDR2 SYGVKD. The CDR3 coding sequence is TGTGCCATCAGCGATACTAGCGGGGGGACCCCAACCTACAATGAGCAGTTCTTC. It translates to CAISDTSGGTPTYNEQFF.

The V and J genes are TRBV28 and TRBJ1-2; 7 nucleotides line up with TRBD1. This CDR3 is built from 12 residues. Trimming removed 5 bases from V and 7 bases from J; junction bases left unmatched: 4. Germline V gives CDR1 MDHEN, CDR2 SYDVKM. The CDR3 DNA is TGTGCCAGCAGTGGAGGGGGCGCTGGCTACACCTTC. This codes for CASSGGGAGYTF.

V usage is TRBV29-1 and J usage is TRBJ1-2; tentatively, D is TRBD1 (5 bases). Looked up from germline, CDR1 is SQVTM and CDR2 is ANQGSEA. Trimming took 3 bases from V and 4 from J, leaving 12 bases between them. The CDR3 covers 13 residues. As DNA, the CDR3 is TGCAGCGTTGACCCATCGGGGGGCTATGGCTACACCTTC. This translates into CSVDPSGGYGYTF.

The genes are TRBV30 and TRBJ2-5, with a possible D match to TRBD2 (6 bases). V dropped 2 bases and J dropped 2 bases, with 9 bases sitting between them. This CDR3 is built from 13 residues. The germline gives CDR1 GTSNPN, CDR2 SVGIG (reference sequence). In DNA form, the CDR3 reads TGTGCCTGGAGTCTTGCGGGGCAAGAGACCCAGTACTTC. Translation gives CAWSLAGQETQYF.

The V and J genes are TRBV9 and TRBJ2-1; the D gene is possibly TRBD1 (6 bases). V lost 4 bases, J lost 16 bases, and 27 bases lay in between. Germline V gives CDR1 SGDLS, CDR2 YYNGEE. The CDR3 length is 15 residues. The CDR3 is CASSTSSLSGVRLFF. The CDR3 region has the DNA TGTGCCAGCAGCACCTCCTCGTTATCAGGGGTTCGTTTATTCTTC.

This rearrangement joins TRBV4-1 to TRBJ1-2, with TRBD1 matching 9 bases. V trimming: 1 base; J trimming: 4 bases; junction bases outside the gene matches: 7. CDR3 length: 16 residues. Germline V gene sequence: CDR1 MGHRA, CDR2 YSYEKL. The CDR3 sequence is CASSQGEQGAGYGYTF. Here the CDR3 DNA reads TGCGCCAGCAGCCAAGGTGAACAGGGGGCAGGCTATGGCTACACCTTC.

The gene calls are TRBV7-7 and TRBJ1-1; 7 nucleotides agree with TRBD1. V lost 3 bases and J lost 3; bases outside the gene matches: 1. The CDR3 totals 13 residues. Germline assignment: CDR1 SSHAT and CDR2 FNYEAQ (reference sequence). CDR3 nucleotide sequence: TGTGCCAGCAGCTTTGACAGGGACACTGAAGCTTTCTTT. Its translation: CASSFDRDTEAFF.

DNA for the CDR3: TGCGCCAGCAGCAAGATACAGGGGAATGAGCAGTTCTTC. Protein: CASSKIQGNEQFF. The rearrangement uses TRBV5-1 and TRBJ2-1, with 7 nucleotides matching TRBD1. The V and J ends lost 4 bases and 7 bases, in that order; junction bases with no gene match: 5. Per the germline V gene, CDR1 is SGHRS and CDR2 is YFSETQ. This CDR3 contains 13 residues.

V and J are TRBV12-5 and TRBJ2-5; 13 nucleotides agree with TRBD2. From germline, CDR1 is LGHNT and CDR2 FRNRAP. The length of the CDR3 is 17 residues. Unmatched junction bases numbered 7, after V lost 2 bases and J lost 4 bases. Written as DNA, the CDR3 is TGTGCTAGTGGTTTGACTAGCGGGGGGGATGGTTTAGAGACCCAGTACTTC. This gives the protein CASGLTSGGDGLETQYF.